This entry describes one T cell receptor (beta chain). Per the germline V gene, CDR1 is MGHRA and CDR2 is YSYEKL. Unmatched junction bases numbered 12, after V lost 1 base and J lost 10 bases. This CDR3 has 16 amino acids. This specimen comes from a study of cytomegalovirus exposure and HLA in healthy donors. Clones were sequenced by immunoSEQ multiplex PCR, and TCRdb holds only the in-frame ones, with some missing. The repertoire holds some 240,000 clones, with about nine tenths as singletons. Material for sequencing was PBMCs. The receptor's source is a woman aged 18-30 years in good health and CMV-seropositive. This chain connects TRBV4-1 to TRBJ1-4; 7 positions match TRBD1. In DNA, the CDR3 is TGCGCCAGCAGCCAAGTAGGTAGACAGGGTGGGAGAAAACTGTTTTTT. Amino acid sequence: CASSQVGRQGGRKLFF.